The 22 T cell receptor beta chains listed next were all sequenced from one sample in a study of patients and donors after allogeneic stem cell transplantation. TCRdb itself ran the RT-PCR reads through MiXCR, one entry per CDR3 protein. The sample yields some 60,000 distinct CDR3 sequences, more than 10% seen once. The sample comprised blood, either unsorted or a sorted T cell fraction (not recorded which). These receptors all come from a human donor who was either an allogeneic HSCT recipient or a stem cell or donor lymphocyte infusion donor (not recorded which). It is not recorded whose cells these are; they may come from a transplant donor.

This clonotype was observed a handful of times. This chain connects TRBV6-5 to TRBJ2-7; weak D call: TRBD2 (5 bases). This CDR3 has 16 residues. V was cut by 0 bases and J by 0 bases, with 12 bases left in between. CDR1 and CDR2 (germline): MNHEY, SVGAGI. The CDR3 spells CASSYSTPGFSYEQYF. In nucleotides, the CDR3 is TGTGCCAGCAGTTACTCTACGCCGGGATTCTCCTACGAGCAGTACTTC.

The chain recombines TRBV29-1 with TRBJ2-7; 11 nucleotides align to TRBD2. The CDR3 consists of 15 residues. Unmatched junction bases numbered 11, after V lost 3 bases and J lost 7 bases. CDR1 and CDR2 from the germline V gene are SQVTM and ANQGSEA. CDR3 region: CSVETSGKAMREQYF. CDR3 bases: TGCAGCGTTGAGACTAGCGGGAAAGCCATGAGGGAGCAGTACTTC.

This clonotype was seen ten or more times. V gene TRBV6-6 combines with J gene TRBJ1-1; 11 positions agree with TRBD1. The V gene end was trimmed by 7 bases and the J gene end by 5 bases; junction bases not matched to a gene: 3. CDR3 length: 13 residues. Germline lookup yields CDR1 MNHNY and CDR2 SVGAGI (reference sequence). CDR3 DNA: TGTGCCAGCATCGGGACAGGGGGGACTGAAGCTTTCTTT. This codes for CASIGTGGTEAFF.

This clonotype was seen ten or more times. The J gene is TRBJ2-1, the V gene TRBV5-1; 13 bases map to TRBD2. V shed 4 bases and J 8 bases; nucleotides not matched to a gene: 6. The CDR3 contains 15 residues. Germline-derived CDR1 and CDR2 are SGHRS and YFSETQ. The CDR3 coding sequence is TGCGCCAGCAGCCTGGGACTAGCGGGACGCTATGAGCAGTTCTTC. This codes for CASSLGLAGRYEQFF.

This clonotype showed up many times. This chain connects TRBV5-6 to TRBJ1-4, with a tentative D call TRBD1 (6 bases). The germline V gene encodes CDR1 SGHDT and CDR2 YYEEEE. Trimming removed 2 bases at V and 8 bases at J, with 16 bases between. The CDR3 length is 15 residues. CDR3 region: CASSLTWSGGEKLFF. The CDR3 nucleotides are TGTGCCAGCAGCTTAACCTGGAGCGGGGGCGAAAAACTGTTTTTT. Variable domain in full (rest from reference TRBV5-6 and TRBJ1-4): DAGVTQSPTHLIKTRGQQVTLRCSPKSGHDTVSWYQQALGQGPQFIFQYYEEEERQRGNFPDRFSGHQFPNYSSELNVNALLLGDSALYLCASSLTWSGGEKLFFGSGTQLSVL.

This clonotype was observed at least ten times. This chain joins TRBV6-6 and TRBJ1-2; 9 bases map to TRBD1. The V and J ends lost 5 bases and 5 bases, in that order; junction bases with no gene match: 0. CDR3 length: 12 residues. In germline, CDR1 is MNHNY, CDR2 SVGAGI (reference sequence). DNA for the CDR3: TGTGCCAGCAGTGGGACAGGGTATGGCTACACCTTC. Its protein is CASSGTGYGYTF.

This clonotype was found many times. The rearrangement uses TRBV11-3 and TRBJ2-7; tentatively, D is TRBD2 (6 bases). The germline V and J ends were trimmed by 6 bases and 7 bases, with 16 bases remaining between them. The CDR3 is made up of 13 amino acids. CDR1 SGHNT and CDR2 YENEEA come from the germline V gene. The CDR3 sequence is CASRDGGRREQYF. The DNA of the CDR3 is TGTGCCAGCAGAGACGGAGGGCGGAGGGAGCAGTACTTC.

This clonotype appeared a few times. The CDR3 nucleotides read TGTGCCAGCAGCCCCTCCGGGACTAGCTCCTACAATGAGCAGTTCTTC. Translating it yields CASSPSGTSSYNEQFF. The V gene is TRBV4-2, the J gene TRBJ2-1; the match to TRBD2 covers 8 bases. The germline V gene encodes CDR1 LGHNA and CDR2 YNFKEQ. The J segment lost 0 bases and the V segment lost 4 bases, leaving 5 bases of the junction unmatched. This CDR3 spans 16 amino acids.

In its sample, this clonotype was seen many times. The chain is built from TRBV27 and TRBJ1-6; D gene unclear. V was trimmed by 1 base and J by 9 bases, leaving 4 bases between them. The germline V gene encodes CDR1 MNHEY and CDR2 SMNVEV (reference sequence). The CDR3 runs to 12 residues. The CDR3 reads CASSLFGSPLHF. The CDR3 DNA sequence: TGTGCCAGCAGTTTATTTGGTTCACCCCTCCACTTT.

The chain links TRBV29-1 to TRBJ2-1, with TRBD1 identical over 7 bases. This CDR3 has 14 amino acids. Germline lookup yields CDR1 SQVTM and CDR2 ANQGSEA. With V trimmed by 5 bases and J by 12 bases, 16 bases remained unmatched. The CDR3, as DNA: TGCAGCGTTTACGGGACAGAACTTTTCGTCCCGCAGTTCTTC. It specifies CSVYGTELFVPQFF.

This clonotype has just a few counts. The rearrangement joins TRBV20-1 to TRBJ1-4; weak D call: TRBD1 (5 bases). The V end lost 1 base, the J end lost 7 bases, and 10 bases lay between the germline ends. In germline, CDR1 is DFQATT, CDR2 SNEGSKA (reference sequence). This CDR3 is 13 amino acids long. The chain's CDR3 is CSARAGWGEKLFF. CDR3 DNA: TGCAGTGCTAGAGCAGGGTGGGGTGAAAAACTGTTTTTT.

CDR3 sequence reads: CASSRGQGETQYF. The CDR3 DNA reads as TGTGCCAGCAGCCGAGGACAGGGAGAGACCCAGTACTTC. V usage is TRBV7-3 and J usage is TRBJ2-5, with 8 bases lining up with TRBD1. Looked up from germline, CDR1 is SGHTA and CDR2 is FQGTGA. This CDR3 contains 13 residues. Trimming cost V 5 bases and J 4 bases; bases outside gene matches: 3.

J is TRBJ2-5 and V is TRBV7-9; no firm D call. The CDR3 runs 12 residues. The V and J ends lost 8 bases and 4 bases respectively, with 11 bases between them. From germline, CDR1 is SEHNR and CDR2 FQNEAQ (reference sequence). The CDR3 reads CASSSKRETQYF. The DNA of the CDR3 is TGTGCCAGCTCTAGTAAAAGAGAGACCCAGTACTTC.

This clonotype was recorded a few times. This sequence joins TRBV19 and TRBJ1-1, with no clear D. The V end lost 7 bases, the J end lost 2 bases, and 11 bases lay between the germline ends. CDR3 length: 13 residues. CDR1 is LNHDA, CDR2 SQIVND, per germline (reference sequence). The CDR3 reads CASTKLENTEAFF. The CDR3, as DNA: TGTGCCAGTACTAAGTTGGAAAACACTGAAGCTTTCTTT.

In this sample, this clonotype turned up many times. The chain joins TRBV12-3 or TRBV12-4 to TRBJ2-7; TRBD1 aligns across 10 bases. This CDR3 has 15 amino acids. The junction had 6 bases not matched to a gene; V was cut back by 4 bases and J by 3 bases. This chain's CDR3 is CASSSRDRGNYEQYF. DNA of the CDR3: TGTGCCAGCAGTTCCCGGGACAGGGGCAACTACGAGCAGTACTTC.

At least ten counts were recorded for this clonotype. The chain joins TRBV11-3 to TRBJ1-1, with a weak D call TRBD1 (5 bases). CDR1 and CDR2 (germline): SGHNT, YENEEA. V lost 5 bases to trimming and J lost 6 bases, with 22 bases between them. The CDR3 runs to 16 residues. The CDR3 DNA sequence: TGTGCCAGCAGCGGGGGACCGGGGCCAATTAACGCTGAAGCTTTCTTT. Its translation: CASSGGPGPINAEAFF. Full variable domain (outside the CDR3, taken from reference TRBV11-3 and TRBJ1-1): EAGVVQSPRYKIIEKKQPVAFWCNPISGHNTLYWYLQNLGQGPELLIRYENEEAVDDSQLPKDRFSAERLKGVDSTLKIQPAELGDSAVYLCASSGGPGPINAEAFFGQGTRLTVV.

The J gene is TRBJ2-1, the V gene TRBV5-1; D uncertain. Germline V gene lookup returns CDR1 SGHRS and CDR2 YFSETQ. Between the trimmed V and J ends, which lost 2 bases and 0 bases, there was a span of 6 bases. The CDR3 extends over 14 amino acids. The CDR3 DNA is TGCGCCAGCAGCTTACAGAGCTCCTACAATGAGCAGTTCTTC. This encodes CASSLQSSYNEQFF.

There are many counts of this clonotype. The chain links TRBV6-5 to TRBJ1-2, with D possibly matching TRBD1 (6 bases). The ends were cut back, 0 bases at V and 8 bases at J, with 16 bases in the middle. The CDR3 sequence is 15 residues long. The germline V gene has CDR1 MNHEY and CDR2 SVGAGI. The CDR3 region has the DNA TGTGCCAGCAGTTACTCGGAGGCGGGGGCGGAAGGCTACACCTTC. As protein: CASSYSEAGAEGYTF.

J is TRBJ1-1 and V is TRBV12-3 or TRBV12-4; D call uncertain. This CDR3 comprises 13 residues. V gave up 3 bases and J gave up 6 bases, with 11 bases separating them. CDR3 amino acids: CASSFSMRAEAFF. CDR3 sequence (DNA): TGTGCCAGCAGTTTTAGTATGAGGGCTGAAGCTTTCTTT.

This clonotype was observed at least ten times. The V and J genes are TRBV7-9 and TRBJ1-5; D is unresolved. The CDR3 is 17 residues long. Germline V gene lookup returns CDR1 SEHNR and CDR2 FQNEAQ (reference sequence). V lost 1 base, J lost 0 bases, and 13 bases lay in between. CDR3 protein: CASSLGLSGYSNQPQHF. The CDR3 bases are TGTGCCAGCAGCTTAGGGCTCAGCGGGTATAGCAATCAGCCCCAGCATTTT.

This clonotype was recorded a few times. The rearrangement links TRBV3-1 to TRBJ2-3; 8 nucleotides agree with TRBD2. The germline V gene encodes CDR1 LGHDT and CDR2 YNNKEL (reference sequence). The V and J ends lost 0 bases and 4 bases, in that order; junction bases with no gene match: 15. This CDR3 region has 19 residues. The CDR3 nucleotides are TGTGCCAGCAGCCAAGAGGCATATACAGCGGGAGATATTGCAGATACGCAGTATTTT. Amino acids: CASSQEAYTAGDIADTQYF.

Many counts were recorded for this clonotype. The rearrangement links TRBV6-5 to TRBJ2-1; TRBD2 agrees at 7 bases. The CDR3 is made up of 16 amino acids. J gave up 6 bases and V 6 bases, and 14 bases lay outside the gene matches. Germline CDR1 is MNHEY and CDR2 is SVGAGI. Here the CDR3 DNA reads TGTGCCAGCAGGTCCCCCCCCGGACTAGGAGTCAATGAGCAGTTCTTC. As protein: CASRSPPGLGVNEQFF.